The sequence of this TCR beta chain was determined in a study of early stage breast cancer tumors. Study summary: Of some 15 invasive breast tumors, more than nine were hormone receptor-positive, HER2-negative. General observations from the study: Tumor and normal breast were distinguished via blood comparison in about 90% of the 16 patients. Functional markers like CD4, CD8 and FOXP3 were missed in bulk sequencing.

This CDR3 contains 14 residues. V dropped 3 bases and J dropped 0 bases, with 9 bases sitting between them. The germline V gene has CDR1 LNHDA and CDR2 SQIVND (reference sequence). As for this clone: Its specificity is not known.

Repertoires were generated with immunoSEQ multiplex PCR, while TCRdb's copy carries only in-frame clones and drops some. The sample has around 30,000 clones, roughly two thirds seen once. The chain combines TRBV19 with TRBJ2-7, with a possible D match to TRBD2 (5 bases). The specimen sequenced was blood. The clonotype originates from a person aged 45-65 years with breast cancer. In DNA form, the CDR3 reads TGTGCCAGTAGTATCAAGCGGAGCTCCTACGAGCAGTACTTC. Its translation is CASSIKRSSYEQYF.